Below, 32 T cell receptor beta chains from the same sample are listed, as sequenced in a study of type 1 and type 2 diabetes patients. Amplification started from genomic DNA. Multiplex PCR with 30 forward and 13 reverse primers amplified the TCR beta CDR3. TCRdb processed the multiplex PCR reads anew with MiXCR; each CDR3 protein has one entry. The data show 270,000 or so distinct CDR3 sequences, with 47% seen just once and around 15% held by the top ten. Sample: peripheral blood mononuclear cells (PBMCs). All receptors derive from a man in his late teens or twenties with type 2 diabetes.

The V and J genes are TRBV6-1 and TRBJ1-5; 9 nucleotides agree with TRBD1. The CDR3 totals 16 residues. Trimming at V came to 5 bases and at J to 3 bases, leaving 8 bases not matched to a gene. CDR1 is MNHNS and CDR2 is SASEGT in the germline V gene. CDR3 nucleotide sequence: TGTGCCAGCAGTTTGGGGACAGGGCCAAACAATCAGCCCCAGCATTTT. As protein: CASSLGTGPNNQPQHF.

As to this clonotype: The junction departs from germline at one end; a sequencing error may be responsible. The chain employs TRBV24-1 and TRBJ2-5; the D gene is possibly TRBD1 (6 bases). Germline CDR1 and CDR2: KGHDR and SFDVKD. The CDR3 length is 14 residues. The CDR3 sequence is CATSDSWTEEAQYF. The CDR3 DNA sequence: TGTGCCACCAGTGACTCGTGGACAGAAGAGGCCCAGTACTTC.

The gene calls are TRBV4-3 and TRBJ2-7; D gene uncertain. Germline assignment: CDR1 LGHNA and CDR2 YSLEER. Trimming removed 0 bases at V and 1 base at J, with 10 bases between. The CDR3 is 15 amino acids. The CDR3: CASSQDLVGSYEQYF. CDR3 coding DNA: TGCGCCAGCAGCCAAGATCTTGTCGGGTCCTACGAGCAGTACTTC.

This clonotype was detected a few times. V gene TRBV6-5 combines with J gene TRBJ2-7, with D unresolved. V lost 2 bases, J lost 4 bases, and 3 bases lay in between. The CDR3 spans 11 residues. Germline loops: CDR1 MNHEY, CDR2 SVGAGI. CDR3: CASSYMYEQYF. The CDR3 nucleotides are TGTGCCAGCAGTTACATGTACGAGCAGTACTTC.

V usage is TRBV2 and J usage is TRBJ2-1; TRBD1 aligns across 7 bases. Germline V lookup: CDR1 SNHLY, CDR2 FYNNEI. CDR3 length equals 19 residues. Unmatched junction bases numbered 24, after V lost 9 bases and J lost 4 bases. This CDR3 is CASRQGPRANRIQYNEQFF. CDR3 sequence (DNA): TGTGCCAGTAGACAGGGCCCCAGGGCAAACAGAATACAATACAATGAGCAGTTCTTC.

The chain employs TRBV28 and TRBJ1-1; D gene unclear. This CDR3 has 16 amino acids. V was cut by 5 bases and J by 1 base, with 17 bases left in between. Per germline, CDR1 MDHEN and CDR2 SYDVKM. The CDR3 region has the DNA TGTGCCAGCAGTCCCAATCCTGGGAGAAAGAACACTGAAGCTTTCTTT. Protein product: CASSPNPGRKNTEAFF.

This clonotype occurred a few times. The rearrangement joins TRBV7-8 to TRBJ2-5; D may be TRBD1 (5 bases). The length of the CDR3 is 13 residues. V lost 5 bases and J lost 1, with 8 bases in between. Per germline, CDR1 SGHVS and CDR2 FQNEAQ. CDR3 sequence (DNA): TGTGCCAGCAGCCCAGGGCTCCAAGAGACCCAGTACTTC. Encoded protein: CASSPGLQETQYF.

This chain joins TRBV28 and TRBJ2-7; D ambiguous. The CDR3 length is 15 residues. V was trimmed by 3 bases and J by 3 bases, leaving 15 bases between them. Germline V lookup: CDR1 MDHEN, CDR2 SYDVKM. CDR3 coding DNA: TGTGCCAGCAGTTTTGGTGCAGTGACCAACTACGAGCAGTACTTC. Translation gives CASSFGAVTNYEQYF.

The chain carries TRBV27 and TRBJ1-6; D remains ambiguous. V lost 2 bases, J lost 5 bases, and 10 bases lay in between. CDR3 length: 15 residues. Germline loops: CDR1 MNHEY, CDR2 SMNVEV (reference sequence). CDR3: CASSLARHHNSPLHF. Written as DNA, the CDR3 is TGTGCCAGCAGTTTAGCCCGGCACCATAATTCACCCCTCCACTTT.

The table lists this clonotype with a few counts. The chain has TRBV2 and TRBJ2-1, with D hard to call. V was pared by 6 bases and J by 2 bases, with 17 bases between. Looked up from germline, CDR1 is SNHLY and CDR2 is FYNNEI. This CDR3 has 16 residues. The DNA for the CDR3 is TGTGCCAGCAGCTCACCCCGGCTTGACGCCTACAATGAGCAGTTCTTC. Protein product: CASSSPRLDAYNEQFF. The full variable domain, in which reference TRBV2 and TRBJ2-1 provide the parts outside the CDR3, is EPEVTQTPSHQVTQMGQEVILRCVPISNHLYFYWYRQILGQKVEFLVSFYNNEISEKSEIFDDQFSVERPDGSNFTLKIRSTKLEDSAMYFCASSSPRLDAYNEQFFGPGTRLTVL.

This clonotype appeared a few times. The chain uses TRBV12-3 or TRBV12-4 and TRBJ2-5, with a possible D match to TRBD1 (6 bases). Trimming removed 5 bases at V and 2 bases at J, with 12 bases between. The CDR3 sequence is 14 residues long. The CDR3 region has the DNA TGTGCCAGCAGTAAACAGGGCAATCAAGAGACCCAGTACTTC. Amino acid sequence: CASSKQGNQETQYF.

V usage is TRBV28 and J usage is TRBJ2-3; no reliable D call. Germline CDR1 is MDHEN and CDR2 is SYDVKM. Trimming stripped 6 bases from V and 4 bases from J, with 8 bases between. The CDR3 totals 12 residues. The CDR3 loop reads CASRVVADTQYF. The CDR3 DNA follows: TGTGCCAGCAGGGTCGTGGCAGATACGCAGTATTTT. Full variable domain (missing parts from reference TRBV28 and TRBJ2-3): DVKVTQSSRYLVKRTGEKVFLECVQDMDHENMFWYRQDPGLGLRLIYFSYDVKMKEKGDIPEGYSVSREKKERFSLILESASTNQTSMYLCASRVVADTQYFGPGTRLTVL.

This clonotype was recorded a few times. The chain uses TRBV20-1 and TRBJ2-3, with 8 nucleotides matching TRBD1. Germline assignment: CDR1 DFQATT and CDR2 SNEGSKA (reference sequence). The CDR3 length is 13 residues. Unmatched junction bases numbered 8, after V lost 6 bases and J lost 6 bases. The CDR3 loop reads CSAKIQGVDTQYF. The CDR3 region has the DNA TGCAGTGCGAAAATACAGGGGGTCGATACGCAGTATTTT.

This chain joins TRBV7-8 and TRBJ2-7; D is uncertain. This CDR3 is built from 16 residues. Germline V gives CDR1 SGHVS, CDR2 FQNEAQ. Trimming removed 6 bases at V and 0 bases at J, with 18 bases between. CDR3 sequence: CASSLLGIGSSYEQYF. DNA of the CDR3: TGTGCCAGCAGTTTATTGGGAATTGGCAGCTCCTACGAGCAGTACTTC.

J is TRBJ2-7 and V is TRBV12-3 or TRBV12-4, with 7 positions matching TRBD2. The trim removed 3 bases at V and 0 bases at J, leaving 8 bases unmatched. CDR3 length equals 16 residues. The CDR3 reads CASSLVAGLSSYEQYF. The DNA for the CDR3 is TGTGCCAGCAGTTTGGTAGCGGGCCTGAGCTCCTACGAGCAGTACTTC.

The chain links TRBV4-2 to TRBJ1-1; D not resolved. The germline CDR1 and CDR2 sequences are LGHNA and YNFKEQ. This CDR3 has 14 amino acids. V lost 1 base to trimming and J lost 12 bases, with 18 bases between them. CDR3 sequence reads: CASSQGIDDGVTFF. CDR3 bases: TGTGCCAGCAGCCAAGGTATAGACGACGGTGTGACTTTCTTT.

The chain carries TRBV19 and TRBJ2-7; D unresolved. CDR1 is LNHDA, CDR2 SQIVND, per germline (reference sequence). Trimming pared 4 bases from V and 3 bases from J, leaving 10 bases between. This CDR3 comprises 13 residues. In DNA form, the CDR3 reads TGTGCCAGTAGTACCGTTCCAGGCTACGAGCAGTACTTC. This codes for CASSTVPGYEQYF.

The chain joins TRBV30 to TRBJ2-3; no firm D call. V was cut by 0 bases and J by 8 bases, with 12 bases left in between. Germline V gives CDR1 GTSNPN, CDR2 SVGIG (reference sequence). The CDR3 has 13 residues. The CDR3 region is CAWSVRVAGTQYF. As DNA, the CDR3 is TGTGCCTGGAGTGTACGGGTCGCAGGTACGCAGTATTTT.

Worth noting for this clonotype: With a much larger clone just one base away, this may be a read error. The J gene is TRBJ1-6, the V gene TRBV12-3 or TRBV12-4; D possibly corresponds to TRBD1 (5 bases). This CDR3 has 13 amino acids. The CDR3 loop is CVIGGGNNSPLHF. Written as DNA, the CDR3 is TGTGTCATTGGGGGGGGAAATAATTCACCCCTCCACTTT.

This clonotype came up a few times. The chain joins TRBV12-3 or TRBV12-4 to TRBJ1-2; D ambiguous. Trimming stripped 7 bases from V and 5 bases from J, with 17 bases between. There are 14 residues in the CDR3. The CDR3 nucleotides read TGTGCCAGCACCATAGGGCCTGGAGTATATGGCTACACCTTC. It is translated as CASTIGPGVYGYTF.

This chain links TRBV29-1 with TRBJ1-2; D ambiguous. Germline assignment: CDR1 SQVTM and CDR2 ANQGSEA. V was cut by 7 bases and J by 6 bases, with 18 bases left in between. CDR3 length: 13 amino acids. The CDR3: CSADRLKGDGYTF. Here the CDR3 DNA reads TGCAGCGCAGATCGCCTCAAAGGAGATGGCTACACCTTC.

The chain uses TRBV29-1 and TRBJ2-7; D ambiguous. The CDR3 runs to 12 residues. Germline CDR1 SQVTM, CDR2 ANQGSEA. V was cut by 4 bases and J by 1 base, with 8 bases left in between. The CDR3 DNA sequence: TGCAGCGTTGTAGGCAGTTCCTACGAGCAGTACTTC. It translates to CSVVGSSYEQYF.

J is TRBJ2-7 and V is TRBV7-9, with D possibly matching TRBD1 (6 bases). This CDR3 spans 12 amino acids. V dropped 3 bases and J dropped 5 bases, with 8 bases sitting between them. The germline V gene encodes CDR1 SEHNR and CDR2 FQNEAQ (reference sequence). CDR3 nucleotides: TGTGCCAGCAGCTTGGGGGCCAACGAGCAGTACTTC. The encoded protein is CASSLGANEQYF.

There are a few counts of this clonotype. V and J are TRBV28 and TRBJ2-7; D is unclear. Trimming removed 3 bases from V and 3 bases from J, with 6 bases in between. In germline, CDR1 is MDHEN, CDR2 SYDVKM. CDR3 size: 12 residues. Here the CDR3 reads CASSLSYYEQYF. CDR3 sequence (DNA): TGTGCCAGCAGTTTGTCTTACTACGAGCAGTACTTC.

This sequence joins TRBV5-1 and TRBJ1-1; D is ambiguous. Germline loops: CDR1 SGHRS, CDR2 YFSETQ. Trimming stripped 5 bases from V and 3 bases from J, with 17 bases between. CDR3 length: 15 amino acids. The CDR3 protein is CASSHPLERDTEAFF. For the CDR3, the DNA is TGCGCCAGCAGTCACCCTCTTGAAAGGGACACTGAAGCTTTCTTT.

The J gene is TRBJ2-3, the V gene TRBV10-3; 9 bases are shared with TRBD2. This CDR3 region has 16 residues. Trimming cost V 7 bases and J 6 bases; bases outside gene matches: 14. Germline V lookup: CDR1 ENHRY, CDR2 SYGVKD. This CDR3 is CAIKDTGLAGIDTQYF. The CDR3 DNA is TGTGCCATCAAAGATACGGGGCTAGCGGGAATTGATACGCAGTATTTT.

This clonotype turned up a few times. This rearrangement joins TRBV7-8 to TRBJ1-2, with no clear D. Trimming stripped 5 bases from V and 6 bases from J, with 13 bases between. The CDR3 extends over 13 amino acids. The V gene's germline CDR1 is SGHVS and CDR2 FQNEAQ. The CDR3 DNA sequence: TGTGCCAGCAGCCCGGACCGTACGAATGGCTACACCTTC. Protein: CASSPDRTNGYTF.

This chain links TRBV20-1 with TRBJ2-2; D is tentatively TRBD1 or TRBD2 (6 bases each). Between the trimmed V and J ends, which lost 0 bases and 1 base, there was a span of 12 bases. Germline values: CDR1 DFQATT, CDR2 SNEGSKA (reference sequence). The CDR3 consists of 16 residues. Here the CDR3 DNA reads TGCAGTGCTAGAGATAAGGGGGGCCGGAACACCGGGGAGCTGTTTTTT. This gives the protein CSARDKGGRNTGELFF.

V usage is TRBV6-5 and J usage is TRBJ2-1, with 8 bases fitting TRBD1. This CDR3 has 12 amino acids. Germline V lookup: CDR1 MNHEY, CDR2 SVGAGI. Trimming cost V 5 bases and J 12 bases; bases outside gene matches: 6. This chain's CDR3 is CASSRRTGSQFF. The DNA for the CDR3 is TGTGCCAGCAGTCGAAGGACAGGGTCGCAGTTCTTC.

J is TRBJ1-1 and V is TRBV6-6, with a weak D call TRBD1 (5 bases). The germline CDR1 and CDR2 sequences are MNHNY and SVGAGI (reference sequence). The CDR3 consists of 15 residues. V lost 0 bases, J lost 1 base, and 9 bases lay in between. Here the CDR3 DNA reads TGTGCCAGCAGTTACTCTCAGGGACGGAACACTGAAGCTTTCTTT. It codes for CASSYSQGRNTEAFF.

The V and J genes are TRBV11-3 and TRBJ2-2, with D unclear. V lost 4 bases and J lost 0, with 12 bases in between. The CDR3 is made up of 16 amino acids. Germline CDR1 SGHNT, CDR2 YENEEA. CDR3 sequence reads: CASSSNHPANTGELFF. CDR3 nucleotide sequence: TGTGCCAGCAGCTCCAATCACCCTGCGAACACCGGGGAGCTGTTTTTT.

This clonotype showed up just a few times. The chain recombines TRBV28 with TRBJ2-2; possible D gene TRBD1, 5 bases. Deletions cut 3 bases from V and 4 bases from J, with 12 bases between. The CDR3 is 15 residues long. CDR1 and CDR2 (germline): MDHEN, SYDVKM. The CDR3 coding sequence is TGTGCCAGCAGTTTGGCAGGGCTGGGCACCGGGGAGCTGTTTTTT. Translated: CASSLAGLGTGELFF.